Each of the 9 T cell receptor beta chains below was sequenced from the same sample in a study of blood T cells in healthy people across ages. A second 7 to 11 cycle PCR used barcoded and J-beta primers. Using its own MiXCR run on the 5' RACE reads, TCRdb lists one record per CDR3 protein. Of about 1.7 million distinct CDR3 sequences listed, 28% are singletons. Sequenced material: blood. Source of these receptors: a young woman in good health.

This clonotype appeared a few times. The V call is TRBV11-3, the J call TRBJ2-1, with D perhaps TRBD2 (5 bases). The CDR3 loop spans 15 amino acids. Looked up from germline, CDR1 is SGHNT and CDR2 is YENEEA. Trimming shortened V by 2 bases and J by 3 bases, and 11 bases separated the two germline ends. This CDR3 reads CASSLNSGLYNEQFF. The DNA for the CDR3 is TGTGCCAGCAGCTTAAACAGCGGCCTCTACAATGAGCAGTTCTTC.

The rearrangement links TRBV12-3 or TRBV12-4 to TRBJ2-5; D is ambiguous. The germline V and J ends were trimmed by 4 bases and 1 base, with 10 bases remaining between them. There are 14 residues in the CDR3. Written as DNA, the CDR3 is TGTGCCAGCAGTTCTGGGGTCGGCCAAGAGACCCAGTACTTC. Its translation is CASSSGVGQETQYF.

This clonotype showed up many times. The chain has TRBV20-1 and TRBJ2-5; 9 positions match TRBD1. J gave up 5 bases and V 5 bases, and 9 bases lay outside the gene matches. The CDR3 contains 14 residues. Germline values: CDR1 DFQATT, CDR2 SNEGSKA (reference sequence). The CDR3 nucleotides are TGCAGTGCTCGAACAGGGGGCTTTCTGGAGACCCAGTACTTC. It translates to CSARTGGFLETQYF.

This clonotype was observed at least ten times. V and J are TRBV2 and TRBJ2-5, with no clear D. Germline-derived CDR1 and CDR2 are SNHLY and FYNNEI. Deletions cut 6 bases from V and 1 base from J, with 3 bases between. The CDR3 contains 11 residues. This CDR3 is CASSAQETQYF. The CDR3 DNA sequence: TGTGCCAGCAGCGCCCAAGAGACCCAGTACTTC.

This chain uses TRBV4-1 with TRBJ2-7; D is unresolved. Germline CDR1 is MGHRA and CDR2 is YSYEKL. The CDR3 covers 13 residues. Trimming took off 3 bases at V and 2 bases at J, with 8 bases between the two ends. The CDR3 sequence: CASSQFLTYEQYF. Here the CDR3 DNA reads TGCGCCAGCAGCCAGTTTCTTACCTACGAGCAGTACTTC.

The chain combines TRBV20-1 with TRBJ2-1, with 12 bases identical to TRBD2. V lost 0 bases and J lost 8; bases outside the gene matches: 5. The CDR3 is made up of 15 amino acids. Germline assignment: CDR1 DFQATT and CDR2 SNEGSKA (reference sequence). The CDR3 protein is CSARDPGLAGYEQFF. In DNA form, the CDR3 reads TGCAGTGCTAGAGATCCAGGACTAGCGGGATATGAGCAGTTCTTC.

For this clonotype: Being one base from a much bigger clone, this may be a read error. The chain uses TRBV29-1 and TRBJ2-7; D is possibly TRBD2 (5 bases). Between the trimmed V and J ends, which lost 6 bases and 2 bases, there was a span of 14 bases. CDR3 length: 13 residues. Germline CDR1 SQVTM, CDR2 ANQGSEA. The CDR3 is CSVGSGSPYEQYF. CDR3 nucleotide sequence: TGCAGCGTAGGATCGGGGAGCCCCTACGAGCAGTACTTC.

This clonotype showed up many times. The chain links TRBV12-3 or TRBV12-4 to TRBJ2-3; TRBD1 agrees at 7 bases. The CDR3 covers 19 residues. J lost 4 bases, V lost 3 bases, and 19 bases had no gene match. The CDR3 DNA is TGTGCCAGCAGTTTTCAACCCGAACCGGGACAGCATTCTTCAGATACGCAGTATTTT. Amino acids: CASSFQPEPGQHSSDTQYF.

This clonotype has at least ten counts. The chain combines TRBV11-2 with TRBJ2-1; no clear D. Trimming removed 1 base from V and 1 base from J, with 14 bases in between. CDR3 size: 17 residues. The germline gives CDR1 SGHAT, CDR2 FQNNGV. The CDR3 loop reads CASSLALTSDSYNEQFF. CDR3 coding DNA: TGTGCCAGCAGCTTAGCCTTGACTTCGGATTCCTACAATGAGCAGTTCTTC. The variable domain in full, completed from reference TRBV11-2 and TRBJ2-1, reads EAGVAQSPRYKIIEKRQSVAFWCNPISGHATLYWYQQILGQGPKLLIQFQNNGVVDDSQLPKDRFSAERLKGVDSTLKIQPAKLEDSAVYLCASSLALTSDSYNEQFFGPGTRLTVL.